The clone carrying this T cell receptor (beta chain) was counted ten times or more. The antigen is not known. The data were taken from a study of response to subunit inactivated influenza vaccine. Findings and limits, study-wide: Authors suggested few new T cells are recruited by each seasonal influenza vaccination.

This CDR3 is 15 amino acids long. V lost 3 bases and J lost 0, with 9 bases in between. In TCRdb, the RT-PCR reads were re-called with MiXCR into one record per CDR3 protein. The sample has some 600,000 distinct CDR3 sequences; around 13% are singletons. The chain carries TRBV12-3 or TRBV12-4 and TRBJ1-5, with D perhaps matching TRBD1 (6 bases). This sequence was found in a middle-aged man who received an inactivated influenza vaccine. The material was PBMCs from blood, obtained 14 days before vaccination. The CDR3 protein is CASSLAGASNQPQHF. The CDR3, as DNA: TGTGCCAGCAGTTTGGCGGGGGCTAGCAATCAGCCCCAGCATTTT.